Given below is one T cell receptor (beta chain) in context. This sample is part of a study of shared clonotypes between healthy human individuals. Each PCR replicate from the sorted subsets contained 200 to 250 ng DNA, which is 30,000 or so T cell genomes. The repertoire was sequenced with immunoSEQ multiplex PCR; TCRdb's copy has only in-frame clones and lacks some. The sample consists of 2 million to 2.5 million clones, approximately 93% of them appearing once. CDR3 length: 12 amino acids. The V end lost 6 bases, the J end lost 6 bases, and 12 bases lay between the germline ends. CDR1 is MNHEY and CDR2 is SMNVEV in the germline V gene (reference sequence).

V gene TRBV27 combines with J gene TRBJ2-7; D gene unclear. Sample: naive CD4+ T cells from PBMCs. The subset is: CD45RA+ positively selected. The TCR sequence derives from a man younger than 30 in good health. Some clones in this sample may be carry-over from other donors' samples. The CDR3 nucleotides read TGTGCCAGCAGGACGACCAAAAGCGAGCAGTACTTC. This translates into CASRTTKSEQYF.